This T cell receptor (beta chain) was sequenced in a study of T cells in Graves' hyperthyroidism and ophthalmopathy. Study findings and constraints: Ophthalmopathy and stable hyperthyroidism were separated by a 13 V-J model. Ophthalmopathy was predicted by the model a median of roughly 6.7 months ahead of onset.

This clonotype appeared many times. Its specificity is unknown. What was amplified from RNA transcripts were TCR beta CDR3 regions. First-round RT-PCR with HTBI primers amplified the TCR CDR3 region. MiXCR, run by TCRdb on the multiplex PCR reads, gives a single entry per CDR3 protein. Of 220,000 or so distinct CDR3 sequences listed, about a sixth are singletons. Germline V gene sequence: CDR1 LGHDT, CDR2 YNNKEL (reference sequence). Germline trimming cut 4 bases from V and 14 bases from J; bases unmatched to any gene: 18. The CDR3 length is 16 residues. Active moderate-to-severe ophthalmopathy, Clinical Activity Score at least 3, NOSPECS at least 4, under 3 months' duration. The diagnostic basis comprised clinical symptoms, serum thyroxine and TRAb, thyroid ultrasound and orbital computed tomography.

The clonotype originates from a woman aged 18-35 years with Graves' ophthalmopathy. V is TRBV3-1 and J is TRBJ2-1; the match to TRBD2 covers 9 bases. Material: blood. The CDR3 sequence: CASSPSAGGANRSEFF. CDR3 nucleotide sequence: TGTGCCAGCAGCCCCAGTGCGGGGGGGGCAAATCGATCGGAGTTCTTC.